Shown below are 20 T cell receptor beta chains from a single sample sequenced in a study of Ad26.COV2.S vaccination and SARS-CoV-2 variants. Profiling relied on immunoSEQ multiplex PCR, and the TCRdb table lists in-frame clones only, not all of them. The sample includes roughly 380,000 clones, more than 75% of them seen just once. As to treatment: around 19 received Ad26.COV2.S at low or high dose, single or two shots; 5 received placebo; per-sample allocation not given. Specimen acquisition occurred on day 63 following the initial vaccine or placebo injection. Sequenced here: peripheral blood, sampled in a trial of Ad26.COV2.S vaccine versus placebo. The source is a person between 18 and 59 years old who received the Ad26.COV2.S COVID-19 vaccine or a placebo.

This chain connects TRBV19 to TRBJ2-7; no definite D call. The CDR3 is 14 residues long. Trimming removed 4 bases at V and 1 base at J, with 11 bases between. CDR1 is LNHDA, CDR2 SQIVND, per germline (reference sequence). CDR3 sequence: CASSSTITSYEQYF. CDR3 DNA: TGTGCCAGTAGTAGCACTATAACGTCCTACGAGCAGTACTTC. Full variable domain (missing parts from reference TRBV19 and TRBJ2-7): DGGITQSPKYLFRKEGQNVTLSCEQNLNHDAMYWYRQDPGQGLRLIYYSQIVNDFQKGDIAEGYSVSREKKESFPLTVTSAQKNPTAFYLCASSSTITSYEQYFGPGTRLTVT.

This clone was seen just once. The rearrangement uses TRBV9 and TRBJ2-1, with D perhaps TRBD2 (7 bases). Trimming removed 0 bases from V and 6 bases from J, with 13 bases in between. CDR3 length: 15 residues. Germline-derived CDR1 and CDR2 are SGDLS and YYNGEE. This chain's CDR3 is CASSVGGGPTNEQFF. As DNA, the CDR3 is TGTGCCAGCAGCGTAGGGGGGGGCCCGACCAATGAGCAGTTCTTC.

This chain uses TRBV9 with TRBJ1-6; D is perhaps TRBD1 (5 bases). V was shortened by 4 bases and J by 9 bases, with 17 bases between the two germline ends. Per the germline V gene, CDR1 is SGDLS and CDR2 is YYNGEE. The CDR3 extends over 15 amino acids. CDR3 protein: CASSSGPSQPSPLHF. The CDR3 DNA is TGTGCCAGCAGCTCGGGGCCCTCTCAACCTTCACCCCTCCACTTT.

The J gene is TRBJ2-7, the V gene TRBV7-9, with 8 bases aligning to TRBD1. The CDR3 extends over 15 amino acids. The germline V gene encodes CDR1 SEHNR and CDR2 FQNEAQ (reference sequence). The ends lost 5 bases at V and 2 bases at J; junction bases unmatched: 8. CDR3 sequence reads: CASSLLGQGPYEQYF. CDR3 coding DNA: TGTGCCAGCAGCCTTCTCGGACAGGGACCCTACGAGCAGTACTTC.

This chain links TRBV9 with TRBJ2-5; the D gene could be TRBD1 or TRBD2 (5 bases each). Per the germline V gene, CDR1 is SGDLS and CDR2 is YYNGEE. The CDR3 is made up of 15 amino acids. Trimming stripped 0 bases from V and 3 bases from J, with 12 bases between. The DNA of the CDR3 is TGTGCCAGCAGCGTAGGAGTCGGGACGGAAGAGACCCAGTACTTC. This translates into CASSVGVGTEETQYF.

V gene TRBV2 combines with J gene TRBJ2-3, with D possibly matching TRBD2 (5 bases). Germline V CDR1 and CDR2: SNHLY, FYNNEI. The CDR3 runs to 13 residues. V was trimmed by 6 bases and J by 0 bases, leaving 7 bases between them. The CDR3 is CASRGSSTDTQYF. The CDR3, as DNA: TGTGCCAGCAGGGGGAGCAGCACAGATACGCAGTATTTT.

V usage is TRBV4-2 and J usage is TRBJ1-5; D unresolved. V shed 0 bases and J shed 2 bases, with 11 bases lying between them. Germline V gives CDR1 LGHNA, CDR2 YNFKEQ. CDR3 length equals 16 residues. The CDR3, as DNA: TGTGCCAGCAGCCAAGAAGGTGGGCGGCGCAATCAGCCCCAGCATTTT. Amino acid sequence: CASSQEGGRRNQPQHF.

This chain links TRBV30 with TRBJ1-5; 9 bases are a match to TRBD1. Losses at the gene ends were 3 bases for V and 5 bases for J; bases not matched to a gene: 5. CDR3 size: 14 residues. The germline gives CDR1 GTSNPN, CDR2 SVGIG (reference sequence). CDR3 DNA sequence: TGTGCCTGGAGCTTTACAGGGGGCTATCAGCCCCAGCATTTT. Encoded protein: CAWSFTGGYQPQHF.

This sequence joins TRBV5-1 and TRBJ2-7; no definite D call. Germline loops: CDR1 SGHRS, CDR2 YFSETQ. The CDR3 spans 14 residues. Trimming cost V 0 bases and J 0 bases, with 7 bases left between them. For the CDR3, the DNA is TGCGCCAGCAGCTTGGCCCCTGGCTCCTACGAGCAGTACTTC. It is translated as CASSLAPGSYEQYF.

The chain links TRBV4-3 to TRBJ2-7; 7 positions match TRBD1. This CDR3 is 14 amino acids long. The V gene end was trimmed by 3 bases and the J gene end by 4 bases; junction bases not matched to a gene: 6. Germline loops: CDR1 LGHNA, CDR2 YSLEER. The CDR3 DNA reads as TGCGCCAGCAGCCAGGGCAGGGGGTTATACGAGCAGTACTTC. This codes for CASSQGRGLYEQYF.

The V and J genes are TRBV5-6 and TRBJ2-3; 13 nucleotides agree with TRBD2. The CDR3 consists of 14 residues. Germline values: CDR1 SGHDT, CDR2 YYEEEE. J gave up 8 bases and V 2 bases, and 2 bases lay outside the gene matches. CDR3 loop: CASSFRTSGGTQYF. CDR3 DNA: TGTGCCAGCAGCTTTCGGACTAGCGGGGGTACGCAGTATTTT.

The CDR3: CASSYQTGTNSYEQYF. CDR3 in DNA: TGTGCCAGCAGCTACCAGACAGGGACGAACTCTTACGAGCAGTACTTC. The chain employs TRBV6-5 and TRBJ2-7, with 7 bases fitting TRBD1. The CDR3 runs to 16 residues. Germline V gene sequence: CDR1 MNHEY, CDR2 SVGAGI. V was pared by 6 bases and J by 4 bases, with 15 bases of the junction left unmatched.

A single count supports this clone. The gene calls are TRBV10-3 and TRBJ2-7; TRBD1 is a possible D gene (6 bases). In germline, CDR1 is ENHRY, CDR2 SYGVKD. This CDR3 has 16 amino acids. V gave up 3 bases and J gave up 2 bases, with 17 bases separating them. CDR3 DNA: TGTGCCATCAGTGATTCCCTACAGGGACCCACCTACGAGCAGTACTTC. Amino acid sequence: CAISDSLQGPTYEQYF.

V gene TRBV6-2 or TRBV6-3 combines with J gene TRBJ2-5; tentatively, D is TRBD2 (5 bases). The CDR3 consists of 11 residues. Germline CDR1 and CDR2: MNHEY and SVGEGT. Deletions cut 5 bases from V and 7 bases from J, with 8 bases between. This chain's CDR3 is CASSAGGTQYF. The CDR3 coding sequence is TGTGCCAGCAGTGCCGGAGGGACCCAGTACTTC.

The chain employs TRBV6-5 and TRBJ1-5; maybe TRBD1 (6 bases). The CDR3 covers 15 residues. The germline V gene encodes CDR1 MNHEY and CDR2 SVGAGI. The ends were cut back, 8 bases at V and 5 bases at J, with 19 bases in the middle. The CDR3 sequence: CASGTRQASDQPQHF. CDR3 sequence (DNA): TGTGCCAGCGGTACAAGACAGGCTTCGGATCAGCCCCAGCATTTT.

The chain uses TRBV6-6 and TRBJ2-1; TRBD2 agrees at 8 bases. Germline CDR1 is MNHNY and CDR2 is SVGAGI (reference sequence). V trimming: 3 bases; J trimming: 7 bases; junction bases outside the gene matches: 5. This CDR3 comprises 14 residues. CDR3 sequence (DNA): TGTGCCAGCAGTTATACGGGACTAGGAAATGAGCAGTTCTTC. Translating it yields CASSYTGLGNEQFF.

The chain links TRBV2 to TRBJ2-1, with D possibly called TRBD1 or TRBD2 (5 bases each). Trimming took off 2 bases at V and 4 bases at J, with 12 bases between the two ends. Germline V CDR1 and CDR2: SNHLY, FYNNEI. This CDR3 contains 15 residues. CDR3 region: CASSEWQGRYNEQFF. The CDR3 bases are TGTGCCAGCAGTGAATGGCAGGGACGTTACAATGAGCAGTTCTTC.

This clone is a singleton in its sample. The rearrangement joins TRBV4-3 to TRBJ2-1; D is unclear. The CDR3 length is 16 residues. V was pared by 0 bases and J by 2 bases, with 11 bases between. Germline CDR1 and CDR2: LGHNA and YSLEER. CDR3 in DNA: TGCGCCAGCAGCCAAGACGCACAGTTACCCTACAATGAGCAGTTCTTC. Amino acids: CASSQDAQLPYNEQFF.

The gene calls are TRBV4-1 and TRBJ2-5, with TRBD1 matching 9 bases. The junction had 6 bases not matched to a gene; V was cut back by 3 bases and J by 4 bases. This CDR3 spans 15 amino acids. Germline CDR1 is MGHRA and CDR2 is YSYEKL. CDR3 amino acids: CASSQGDRVPETQYF. The DNA of the CDR3 is TGCGCCAGCAGCCAGGGGGACAGGGTCCCAGAGACCCAGTACTTC.

CDR3 protein: CATADSTYNEQFF. In nucleotides, the CDR3 is TGTGCCACCGCTGACTCCACCTACAATGAGCAGTTCTTC. V usage is TRBV7-9 and J usage is TRBJ2-1; D gene ambiguous. The V end was cut by 10 bases, the J end by 2 bases, with 12 bases between. This CDR3 has 13 residues. CDR1 and CDR2 (germline): SEHNR, FQNEAQ (reference sequence).